This TCR beta chain was sequenced during a study of shared clonotypes between healthy human individuals. The germline V and J ends were trimmed by 4 bases and 5 bases, with 18 bases remaining between them. The germline gives CDR1 SGHDN, CDR2 FVKESK. The CDR3 runs to 15 residues. Negatively enriched CD4+ T cells were divided by CD45RA into naive and memory. Assay: immunoSEQ multiplex PCR; the TCRdb copy retains only in-frame clones and omits some. The sample yields fewer than 400,000 clones, approximately 79% seen once. The genes are TRBV14 and TRBJ2-7; D is uncertain. This receptor was obtained from a man aged 30 to 45 in good health. The source material was memory CD4+ T cells sorted from blood. The subset here: CD45RA-negative fraction. CDR3 bases: TGTGCCAGCAGCCCGCGACTTAGCCCATCTGACGAGCAGTACTTC. This encodes CASSPRLSPSDEQYF.